Each of the 5 T cell receptor beta chains below was sequenced from the same sample in a study of T cell responses to AZD1222 COVID-19 vaccine. Libraries were prepared by immunoSEQ multiplex PCR; TCRdb keeps only in-frame clonotypes and omits some of them. The profile covers 120,000 to 150,000 clones, with roughly 89% appearing a single time and approximately 5.2% taken by the ten largest. Sequenced here: peripheral blood, sampled on day 0 of AZD1222 vaccination. The receptor source for this set is an adult in good health.

The V call is TRBV11-1, the J call TRBJ2-1; D call uncertain. This CDR3 spans 14 amino acids. CDR1 and CDR2 from the germline V gene are SGHAT and FQDESV (reference sequence). Trimming stripped 1 base from V and 6 bases from J, with 10 bases between. The CDR3 region is CASSLGPFINEQFF. The CDR3 DNA is TGTGCCAGCAGCTTAGGACCCTTCATCAATGAGCAGTTCTTC.

The chain combines TRBV10-3 with TRBJ1-3; no definite D call. Trimming took 2 bases from V and 0 from J, leaving 8 bases between them. The CDR3 loop spans 15 amino acids. The germline CDR1 and CDR2 sequences are ENHRY and SYGVKD. The CDR3, as DNA: TGTGCCATCAGTGAGGGCGGGAGCTCTGGAAACACCATATATTTT. This codes for CAISEGGSSGNTIYF.

J is TRBJ2-7 and V is TRBV15; 11 bases map to TRBD2. The junction had 2 bases not matched to a gene; V was cut back by 0 bases and J by 7 bases. The CDR3 sequence is 14 residues long. Germline V gene data show CDR1 as LNHNV and CDR2 as YYDKDF (reference sequence). The CDR3 nucleotides are TGTGCCACCAGCAGAGATCCTAGCGGGAGGGAGCAGTACTTC. This translates into CATSRDPSGREQYF.

The chain couples TRBV5-6 to TRBJ2-3, with 9 bases fitting TRBD2. Germline CDR1 is SGHDT and CDR2 is YYEEEE. CDR3 length equals 17 residues. V gave up 3 bases and J gave up 1 base; unmatched junction bases: 9. CDR3 region: CASSSLGAGGGTDTQYF. The CDR3 DNA sequence: TGTGCCAGCAGCTCCCTGGGAGCGGGGGGCGGCACAGATACGCAGTATTTT. Drawing the rest from reference TRBV5-6 and TRBJ2-3, the complete variable domain is DAGVTQSPTHLIKTRGQQVTLRCSPKSGHDTVSWYQQALGQGPQFIFQYYEEEERQRGNFPDRFSGHQFPNYSSELNVNALLLGDSALYLCASSSLGAGGGTDTQYFGPGTRLTVL.

The gene calls are TRBV6-5 and TRBJ1-6; D unresolved. V gave up 8 bases and J gave up 7 bases, with 12 bases separating them. Germline V gene sequence: CDR1 MNHEY, CDR2 SVGAGI. The length of the CDR3 is 13 residues. CDR3 amino acids: CASSTGANSPLHF. The CDR3 DNA follows: TGTGCCAGCTCAACGGGCGCCAATTCACCCCTCCACTTT.